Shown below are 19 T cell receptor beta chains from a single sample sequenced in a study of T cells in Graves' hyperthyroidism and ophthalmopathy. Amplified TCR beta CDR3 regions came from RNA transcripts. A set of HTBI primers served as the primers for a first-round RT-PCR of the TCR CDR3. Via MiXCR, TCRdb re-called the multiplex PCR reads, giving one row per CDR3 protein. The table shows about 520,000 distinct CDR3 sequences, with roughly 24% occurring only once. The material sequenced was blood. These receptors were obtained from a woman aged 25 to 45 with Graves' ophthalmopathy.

CDR3 in amino acids: CASSQDRLGMETQYF. DNA for the CDR3: TGTGCCAGCAGCCAAGACCGACTAGGGATGGAGACCCAGTACTTC. The V gene is TRBV3-1, the J gene TRBJ2-5; the D gene is possibly TRBD2 (6 bases). Trimming removed 0 bases from V and 5 bases from J, with 13 bases in between. The CDR3 totals 15 residues. CDR1 is LGHDT, CDR2 YNNKEL, per germline (reference sequence).

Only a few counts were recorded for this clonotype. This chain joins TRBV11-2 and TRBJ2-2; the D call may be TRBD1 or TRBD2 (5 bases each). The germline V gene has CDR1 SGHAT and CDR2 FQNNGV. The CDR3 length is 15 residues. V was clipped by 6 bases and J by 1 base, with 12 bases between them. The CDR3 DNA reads TGTGCCAGCAGGTTTGGGGGATTGAACACCGGGGAGCTGTTTTTT. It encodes CASRFGGLNTGELFF. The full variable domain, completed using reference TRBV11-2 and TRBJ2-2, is EAGVAQSPRYKIIEKRQSVAFWCNPISGHATLYWYQQILGQGPKLLIQFQNNGVVDDSQLPKDRFSAERLKGVDSTLKIQPAKLEDSAVYLCASRFGGLNTGELFFGEGSRLTVL.

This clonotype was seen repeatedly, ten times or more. This CDR3 is CASSLLMGGQPQHF. The CDR3 region has the DNA TGTGCCAGCAGTTTATTAATGGGAGGGCAGCCCCAGCATTTT. This sequence joins TRBV27 and TRBJ1-5; D call uncertain. Germline loops: CDR1 MNHEY, CDR2 SMNVEV (reference sequence). V gave up 1 base and J gave up 7 bases, with 11 bases separating them. This CDR3 has 14 amino acids.

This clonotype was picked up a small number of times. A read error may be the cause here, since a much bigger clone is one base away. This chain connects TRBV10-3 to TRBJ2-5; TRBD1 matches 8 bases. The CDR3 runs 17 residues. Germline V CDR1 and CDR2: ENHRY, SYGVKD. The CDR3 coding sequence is TGTGCCATCAGTCTGGAACCCGACAGGGGATTACAAGAGACCCAGTGCTTC. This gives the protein CAISLEPDRGLQETQCF.

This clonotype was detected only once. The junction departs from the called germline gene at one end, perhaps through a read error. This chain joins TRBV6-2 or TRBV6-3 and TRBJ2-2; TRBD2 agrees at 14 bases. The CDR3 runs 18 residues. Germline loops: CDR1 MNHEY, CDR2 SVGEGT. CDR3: CASSPRLAGGLGTEELFF. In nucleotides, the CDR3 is TGTGCCAGCAGTCCACGACTAGCGGGGGGGCTGGGCACCGAGGAGCTGTTTTTT.

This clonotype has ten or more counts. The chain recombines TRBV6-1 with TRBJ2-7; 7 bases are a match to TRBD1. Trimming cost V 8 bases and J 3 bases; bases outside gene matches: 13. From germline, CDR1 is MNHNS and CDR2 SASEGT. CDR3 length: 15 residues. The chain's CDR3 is CASCWPGQTLYEQYF. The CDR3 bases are TGTGCCAGCTGCTGGCCGGGACAGACTCTCTACGAGCAGTACTTC.

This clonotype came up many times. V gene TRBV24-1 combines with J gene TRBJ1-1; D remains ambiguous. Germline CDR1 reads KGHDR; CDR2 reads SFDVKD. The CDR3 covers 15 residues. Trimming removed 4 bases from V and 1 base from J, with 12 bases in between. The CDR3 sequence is CATSDARTGNTEAFF. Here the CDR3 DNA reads TGTGCCACCAGTGACGCTAGGACTGGGAACACTGAAGCTTTCTTT.

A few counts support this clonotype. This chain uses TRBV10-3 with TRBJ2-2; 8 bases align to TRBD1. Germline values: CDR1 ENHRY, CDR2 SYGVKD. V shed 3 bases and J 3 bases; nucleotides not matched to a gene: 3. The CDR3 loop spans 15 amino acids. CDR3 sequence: CAISDKTGDTGELFF. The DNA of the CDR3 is TGTGCCATCAGTGACAAGACAGGGGACACCGGGGAGCTGTTTTTT.

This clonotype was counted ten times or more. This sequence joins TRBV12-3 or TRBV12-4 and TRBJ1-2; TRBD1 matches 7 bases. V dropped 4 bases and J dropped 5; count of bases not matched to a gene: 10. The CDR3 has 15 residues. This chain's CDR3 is CASSSSTGFLYGYTF. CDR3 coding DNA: TGTGCCAGCAGTTCATCGACAGGGTTTCTATATGGCTACACCTTC.

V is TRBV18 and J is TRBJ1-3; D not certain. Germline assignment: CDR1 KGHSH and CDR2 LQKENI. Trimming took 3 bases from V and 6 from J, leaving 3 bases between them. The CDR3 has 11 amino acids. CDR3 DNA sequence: TGTGCCAGCTCACCGGAAAACACCATATATTTT. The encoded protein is CASSPENTIYF.

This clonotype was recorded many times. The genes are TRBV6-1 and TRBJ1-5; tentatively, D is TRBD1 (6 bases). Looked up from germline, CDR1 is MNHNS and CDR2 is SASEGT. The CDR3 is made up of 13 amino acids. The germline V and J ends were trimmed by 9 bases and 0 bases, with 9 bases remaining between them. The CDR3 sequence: CASGQNSNQPQHF. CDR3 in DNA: TGTGCCAGTGGACAGAATAGCAATCAGCCCCAGCATTTT.

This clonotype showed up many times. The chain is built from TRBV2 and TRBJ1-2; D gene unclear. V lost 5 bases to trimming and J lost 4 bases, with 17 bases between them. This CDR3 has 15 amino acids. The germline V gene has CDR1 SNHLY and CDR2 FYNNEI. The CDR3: CASSRETEGGYGYTF. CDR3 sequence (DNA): TGTGCCAGCAGTCGCGAAACAGAGGGAGGCTATGGCTACACCTTC.

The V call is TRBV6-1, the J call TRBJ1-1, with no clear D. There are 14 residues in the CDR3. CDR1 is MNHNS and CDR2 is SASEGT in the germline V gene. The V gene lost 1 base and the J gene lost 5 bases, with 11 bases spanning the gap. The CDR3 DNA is TGTGCCAGCAGTGAAGGGACCTATTTGACTGAAGCTTTCTTT. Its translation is CASSEGTYLTEAFF.

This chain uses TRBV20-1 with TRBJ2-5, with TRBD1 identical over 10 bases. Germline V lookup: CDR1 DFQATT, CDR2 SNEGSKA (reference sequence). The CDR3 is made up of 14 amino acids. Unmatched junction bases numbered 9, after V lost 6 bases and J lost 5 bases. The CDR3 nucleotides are TGCAGTGCGACGACCGGGACAGGGGCCGAGACCCAGTACTTC. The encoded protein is CSATTGTGAETQYF.

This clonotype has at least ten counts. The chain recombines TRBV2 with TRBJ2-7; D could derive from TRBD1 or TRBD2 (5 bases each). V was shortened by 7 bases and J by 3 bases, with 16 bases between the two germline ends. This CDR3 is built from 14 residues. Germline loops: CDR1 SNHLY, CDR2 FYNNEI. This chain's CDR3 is CASNLERGVYEQYF. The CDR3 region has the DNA TGTGCCAGCAATCTCGAGAGGGGAGTCTACGAGCAGTACTTC. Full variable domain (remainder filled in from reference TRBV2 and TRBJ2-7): EPEVTQTPSHQVTQMGQEVILRCVPISNHLYFYWYRQILGQKVEFLVSFYNNEISEKSEIFDDQFSVERPDGSNFTLKIRSTKLEDSAMYFCASNLERGVYEQYFGPGTRLTVT.

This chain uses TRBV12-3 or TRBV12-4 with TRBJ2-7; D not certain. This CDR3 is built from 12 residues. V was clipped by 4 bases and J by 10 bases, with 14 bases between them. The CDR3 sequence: CASSSRRVAQYF. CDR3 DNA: TGTGCCAGCAGTTCACGACGGGTGGCCCAGTACTTC.

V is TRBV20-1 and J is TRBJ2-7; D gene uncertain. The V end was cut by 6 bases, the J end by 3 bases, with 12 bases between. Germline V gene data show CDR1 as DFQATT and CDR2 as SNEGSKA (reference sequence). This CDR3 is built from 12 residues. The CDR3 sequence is CSARLGNYEQYF. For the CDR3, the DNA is TGCAGTGCCCGGCTCGGTAACTACGAGCAGTACTTC.

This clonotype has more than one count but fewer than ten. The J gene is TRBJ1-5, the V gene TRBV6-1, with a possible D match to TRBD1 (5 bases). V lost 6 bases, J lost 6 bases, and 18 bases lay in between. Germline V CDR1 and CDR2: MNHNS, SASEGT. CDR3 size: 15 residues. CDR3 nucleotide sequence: TGTGCCAGCAGGAGCGGGACCGAAACTATTCAGCCCCAGCATTTT. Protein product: CASRSGTETIQPQHF.

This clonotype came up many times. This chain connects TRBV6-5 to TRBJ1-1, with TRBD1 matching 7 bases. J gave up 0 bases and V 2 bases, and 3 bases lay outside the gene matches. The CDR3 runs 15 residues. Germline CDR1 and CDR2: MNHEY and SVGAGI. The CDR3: CASSYPGQMNTEAFF. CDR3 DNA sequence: TGTGCCAGCAGTTACCCGGGACAGATGAACACTGAAGCTTTCTTT.